Listed below are T cell receptor beta chains from one sample, sequenced in a study of PD-1 blockade in classical Hodgkin lymphoma. Assay: immunoSEQ multiplex PCR; the TCRdb copy retains only in-frame clones and omits some. The top ten hold under 15% of the sample, which has some 5,700 clones, around 91% seen once. Sample: CD8+ T cells from blood. The source is a human donor with classical Hodgkin lymphoma. The CDR3 runs from the conserved cysteine through the conserved F or W. D genes are given only for firm matches. A clone size is listed for some rows: how often the clone was seen (once, few, many), or a class if it is expanded.

D: .; J: TRBJ1-1; V: TRBV4-1; size: few; CDR3: CASTEDGETEAFF; DNA: TGCGCCAGCACCGAAGATGGGGAAACTGAAGCTTTCTTT
D: .; J: TRBJ2-1; V: TRBV6-6; size: .; CDR3: CASSYSLTSSYNEQFF; DNA: TGTGCCAGCAGTTACTCGCTAACTAGCTCCTACAATGAGCAGTTCTTC
D: .; J: TRBJ2-3; V: TRBV6-1; size: .; CDR3: CASSGGGHTQYF; DNA: TGTGCCAGCAGTGGTGGAGGTCATACGCAGTATTTT
D: TRBD2; J: TRBJ2-3; V: TRBV6-6; size: .; CDR3: CASISGTSLAQYF; DNA: TGTGCCAGCATCAGTGGGACTAGCTTAGCGCAGTATTTT
D: TRBD1; J: TRBJ1-1; V: TRBV30; size: few; CDR3: CACPGQGANTEAFF; DNA: TGTGCCTGTCCGGGACAGGGTGCGAACACTGAAGCTTTCTTT
D: .; J: TRBJ2-3; V: TRBV7-8; size: once; CDR3: CASSLPIAGLSTDTQYF; DNA: TGTGCCAGCAGCTTACCCATCGCGGGGCTTAGCACAGATACGCAGTATTTT
D: .; J: TRBJ2-3; V: TRBV4-1; size: .; CDR3: CASSYYQGIQDTQYF; DNA: TGCGCCAGCAGCTACTACCAGGGGATTCAAGATACGCAGTATTTT
D: TRBD1; J: TRBJ2-7; V: TRBV7-9; size: .; CDR3: CASSGVAGGVRYEQYF; DNA: TGTGCCAGCAGCGGGGTCGCAGGGGGCGTCCGATACGAGCAGTACTTC
D: .; J: TRBJ2-5; V: TRBV5-6; size: .; CDR3: CASRGKEETQYF; DNA: TGTGCCAGCAGGGGGAAGGAAGAGACCCAGTACTTC
D: .; J: TRBJ2-3; V: TRBV5-6; size: .; CDR3: CASSLFVGYSTDTQYF; DNA: TGTGCCAGCAGTTTGTTTGTCGGGTATAGCACAGATACGCAGTATTTT
D: .; J: TRBJ2-1; V: TRBV5-5; size: .; CDR3: CASMPGNNEQFF; DNA: TGTGCCAGCATGCCAGGAAACAATGAGCAGTTCTTC
D: TRBD2; J: TRBJ2-1; V: TRBV2; size: .; CDR3: CASSEALGGRVSSSYNEQFF; DNA: TGTGCCAGCAGTGAAGCGCTCGGCGGGAGGGTTTCAAGCTCCTACAATGAGCAGTTCTTC
D: .; J: TRBJ2-3; V: TRBV21-1; size: .; CDR3: CASSKGRTSSTDTQYF; DNA: TGTGCCAGCAGCAAAGGTAGGACTAGCTCCACAGATACGCAGTATTTT
D: .; J: TRBJ1-1; V: TRBV7-2; size: once; CDR3: CASRGAKGAFF; DNA: TGTGCCAGCAGAGGAGCGAAAGGGGCTTTCTTT
D: .; J: TRBJ2-7; V: TRBV2; size: once; CDR3: CASSPGKSYEQYF; DNA: TGTGCCAGCAGCCCGGGCAAGTCGTACGAGCAGTACTTC
D: .; J: TRBJ2-2; V: TRBV27; size: .; CDR3: CASSSSGPGELFF; DNA: TGTGCCAGCAGTTCAAGCGGCCCCGGGGAGCTGTTTTTT
D: .; J: TRBJ1-5; V: TRBV4-3; size: once; CDR3: CASSQDLPARSGQPQHF; DNA: TGCGCCAGCAGCCAAGATTTACCAGCCAGGAGCGGTCAGCCCCAGCATTTT